This TCR beta chain is drawn from a study of graft-versus-host responses after intestinal transplantation. Method: immunoSEQ multiplex PCR; TCRdb's copy keeps in-frame clones and lacks some. The sample lists tens of thousands of clones; roughly 94% were seen once. The CDR3 extends over 13 amino acids. CDR1 and CDR2 (germline): SGDLS, YYNGEE. V was cut by 0 bases and J by 4 bases, with 8 bases left in between. Worth noting for this clone: Other DNA sequences in the same sample also yield this CDR3.

The rearrangement joins TRBV9 to TRBJ2-7, with D perhaps matching TRBD2 (5 bases). The material was PBMCs, obtained 156 days after intestinal transplant. This TCR came from a human patient who received an intestinal transplant, so some T cells may come from the graft donor. DNA for the CDR3: TGTGCCAGCAGCGTAGGGCTAGCTTACGAGCAGTACTTC. Amino acid sequence: CASSVGLAYEQYF.